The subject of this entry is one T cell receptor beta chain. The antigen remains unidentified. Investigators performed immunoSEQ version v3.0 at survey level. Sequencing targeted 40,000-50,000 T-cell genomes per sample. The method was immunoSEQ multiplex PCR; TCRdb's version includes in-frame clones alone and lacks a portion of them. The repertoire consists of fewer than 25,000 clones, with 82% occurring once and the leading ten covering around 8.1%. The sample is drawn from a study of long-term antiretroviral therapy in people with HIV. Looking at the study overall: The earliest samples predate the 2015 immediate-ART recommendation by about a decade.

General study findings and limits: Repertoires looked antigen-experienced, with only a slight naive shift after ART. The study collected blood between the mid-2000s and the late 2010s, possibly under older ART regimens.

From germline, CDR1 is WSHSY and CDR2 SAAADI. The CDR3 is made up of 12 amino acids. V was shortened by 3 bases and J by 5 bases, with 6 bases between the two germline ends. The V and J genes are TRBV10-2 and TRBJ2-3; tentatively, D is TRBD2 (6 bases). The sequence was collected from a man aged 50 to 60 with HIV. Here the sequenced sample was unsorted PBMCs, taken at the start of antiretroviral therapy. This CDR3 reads CASSEAGDTQYF. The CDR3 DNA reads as TGCGCCAGCAGTGAAGCGGGAGATACGCAGTATTTT.